The 10 T cell receptor beta chains below all came from one sample that was sequenced in a study of T-cell memory formation after mild COVID-19. TCRdb re-analysed the 5' RACE reads in MiXCR, keeping a single row per CDR3 protein. The top ten hold over 20% of the sample, which has about 340,000 distinct CDR3 sequences, under 15% seen once. The specimen sequenced was PBMCs or a T cell subset sorted from them (not recorded which). The receptors come from a man aged 18 to 29 who had mild COVID-19 (a few samples of this study predate the infection). Cell type and time point are not known.

The chain carries TRBV7-9 and TRBJ2-2; tentatively, D is TRBD1 or TRBD2 (5 bases each). V was trimmed by 5 bases and J by 6 bases, leaving 10 bases between them. CDR1 is SEHNR, CDR2 FQNEAQ, per germline (reference sequence). The CDR3 loop spans 13 amino acids. This chain's CDR3 is CASSPGTPGELFF. The CDR3 DNA reads as TGTGCCAGCAGCCCAGGGACCCCCGGGGAGCTGTTTTTT.

The table lists this clonotype with a few counts. This chain links TRBV9 with TRBJ2-1; D uncertain. The ends were cut back, 2 bases at V and 0 bases at J, with 9 bases in the middle. Germline CDR1 SGDLS, CDR2 YYNGEE. CDR3 size: 15 residues. The DNA of the CDR3 is TGTGCCAGCAGCGTTTTATCTAGCTCCTACAATGAGCAGTTCTTC. This sequence encodes CASSVLSSSYNEQFF.

This chain links TRBV10-3 with TRBJ2-5, with 14 bases lining up with TRBD2. The CDR3 contains 16 residues. The J segment lost 3 bases and the V segment lost 5 bases, leaving 5 bases of the junction unmatched. Per germline, CDR1 ENHRY and CDR2 SYGVKD. CDR3 nucleotide sequence: TGTGCCATCAGTACGGGACTAGCGGGGGATGAAGAGACCCAGTACTTC. Protein: CAISTGLAGDEETQYF.

The J gene is TRBJ2-7, the V gene TRBV10-2, with unresolved D. This CDR3 spans 12 amino acids. Germline CDR1 is WSHSY and CDR2 is SAAADI. V was clipped by 4 bases and J by 7 bases, with 11 bases between them. The CDR3 DNA reads TGCGCCAGCAGTGGTAGCTATGCTGAGCAGTACGTC. The encoded protein is CASSGSYAEQYV.

The J gene is TRBJ1-1, the V gene TRBV12-3 or TRBV12-4; D is undetermined. The CDR3 has 13 residues. Trimming pared 8 bases from V and 6 bases from J, leaving 16 bases between. The CDR3 DNA follows: TGTGCCAGCCATAACGGGAGGGTCTCTGAAGCTTTCTTT. This codes for CASHNGRVSEAFF.

The chain employs TRBV6-4 and TRBJ2-3; either TRBD1 or TRBD2 may fit D (6 bases each). The germline CDR1 and CDR2 sequences are MRHNA and SNTAGT. This CDR3 comprises 14 residues. V lost 2 bases to trimming and J lost 9 bases, with 15 bases between them. The CDR3 loop is CASSDGGGIGTQYF. The CDR3, as DNA: TGTGCCAGCAGTGACGGAGGGGGGATCGGGACGCAGTATTTT.

The chain couples TRBV7-8 to TRBJ1-6, with D possibly being TRBD1 (6 bases). Germline-derived CDR1 and CDR2 are SGHVS and FQNEAQ. V was trimmed by 5 bases and J by 2 bases, leaving 13 bases between them. The CDR3 is 16 residues long. The CDR3 region is CASSLRRGTYNSPLHF. CDR3 nucleotides: TGTGCCAGCAGCCTACGCAGGGGAACCTATAATTCACCCCTCCACTTT.

This chain uses TRBV7-2 with TRBJ2-2; TRBD1 is a possible D gene (5 bases). Germline V gives CDR1 SGHTA, CDR2 FQGNSA. The CDR3 is 15 amino acids. Deletions cut 1 base from V and 4 bases from J, with 10 bases between. DNA for the CDR3: TGTGCCAGCAGCTTAGTGGGGCAGGGCACCGGGGAGCTGTTTTTT. Protein product: CASSLVGQGTGELFF.

The V and J genes are TRBV12-3 or TRBV12-4 and TRBJ2-4, with 9 bases that match TRBD1. This CDR3 has 17 residues. With V trimmed by 6 bases and J by 1 base, 10 bases remained unmatched. This chain's CDR3 is CASSSYTDRGAKNIQYF. The CDR3 nucleotides read TGTGCCAGCAGCTCCTACACTGACAGGGGGGCCAAAAACATTCAGTACTTC.

This clonotype was counted only a few times. The V and J genes are TRBV20-1 and TRBJ1-1; no firm D call. The ends were cut back, 3 bases at V and 4 bases at J, with 9 bases in the middle. CDR3 size: 12 residues. CDR1 and CDR2 (germline): DFQATT, SNEGSKA (reference sequence). CDR3 nucleotide sequence: TGCAGTGCTAGGTACAGCTTCACTGAAGCTTTCTTT. Translated, it gives CSARYSFTEAFF.